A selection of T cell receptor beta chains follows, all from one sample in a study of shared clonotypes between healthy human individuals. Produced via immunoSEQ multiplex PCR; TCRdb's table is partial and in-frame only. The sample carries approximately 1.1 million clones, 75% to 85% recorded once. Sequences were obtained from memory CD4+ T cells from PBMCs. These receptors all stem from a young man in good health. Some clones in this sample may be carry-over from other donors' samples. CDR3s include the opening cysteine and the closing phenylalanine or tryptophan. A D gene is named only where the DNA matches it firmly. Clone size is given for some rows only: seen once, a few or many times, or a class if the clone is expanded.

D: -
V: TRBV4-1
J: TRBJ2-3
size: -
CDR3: CASSQDQAATDTQYF
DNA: TGCGCCAGCAGCCAAGACCAAGCGGCCACAGATACGCAGTATTTT

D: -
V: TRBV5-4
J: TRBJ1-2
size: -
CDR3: CASSRGDGANYGYTF
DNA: TGTGCCAGCAGCCGTGGGGACGGAGCTAACTATGGCTACACCTTC

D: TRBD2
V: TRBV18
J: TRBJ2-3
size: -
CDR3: CASSPRTSGRGYTDTQYF
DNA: TGTGCCAGCTCACCAAGAACTAGCGGGAGGGGATACACAGATACGCAGTATTTT

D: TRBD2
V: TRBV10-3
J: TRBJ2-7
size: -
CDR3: CAISEFAGGTYEQYF
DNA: TGTGCCATCAGTGAATTTGCGGGAGGGACCTACGAGCAGTACTTC

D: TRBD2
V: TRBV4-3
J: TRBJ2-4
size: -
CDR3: CASSQVWTSGEWRNIQYF
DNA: TGCGCCAGCAGCCAAGTCTGGACTAGCGGTGAGTGGAGGAACATTCAGTACTTC

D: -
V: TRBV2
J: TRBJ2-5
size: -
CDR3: CASSAVGETQYF
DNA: TGTGCCAGCAGTGCAGTGGGAGAGACCCAGTACTTC

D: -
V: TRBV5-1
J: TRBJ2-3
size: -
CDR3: CASSFGRSTDTQYF
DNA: TGCGCCAGCAGCTTTGGGAGGAGCACAGATACGCAGTATTTT

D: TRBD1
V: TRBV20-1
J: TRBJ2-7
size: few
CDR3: CRPGQTYEQYF
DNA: TGCAGACCGGGACAGACCTACGAGCAGTACTTC

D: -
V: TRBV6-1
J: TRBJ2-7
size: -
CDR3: CATRAPTRDEQYF
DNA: TGTGCCACCCGGGCCCCCACGCGGGACGAGCAGTACTTC

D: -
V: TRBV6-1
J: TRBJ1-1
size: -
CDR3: CASFYRGENTEAFF
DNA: TGTGCCAGTTTTTATCGTGGGGAGAACACTGAAGCTTTCTTT

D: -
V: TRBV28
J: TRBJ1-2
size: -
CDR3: CASSLRVWGGYTF
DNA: TGTGCCAGCAGTTTGAGGGTCTGGGGTGGCTACACCTTC

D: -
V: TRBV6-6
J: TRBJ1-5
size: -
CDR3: CASSLEPSNQPQHF
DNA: TGTGCCAGCAGCCTGGAGCCAAGCAATCAGCCCCAGCATTTT

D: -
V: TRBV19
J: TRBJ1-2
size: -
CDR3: CASKSGAYYGYTF
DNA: TGTGCCAGTAAATCAGGGGCATACTATGGCTACACCTTC

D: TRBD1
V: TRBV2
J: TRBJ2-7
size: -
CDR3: CASKGQGLREQYF
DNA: TGTGCCAGCAAGGGACAGGGGCTGCGCGAGCAGTACTTC

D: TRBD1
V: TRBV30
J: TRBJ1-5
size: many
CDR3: CAWSGGGGQPQHF
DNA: TGTGCCTGGAGCGGAGGAGGGGGCCAGCCCCAGCATTTT

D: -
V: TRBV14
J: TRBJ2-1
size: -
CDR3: CASRGLYYNEQFF
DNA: TGTGCCAGCAGGGGGTTATATTACAATGAGCAGTTCTTC

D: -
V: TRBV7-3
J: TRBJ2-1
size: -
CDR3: CASSSNRDNEQFF
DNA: TGTGCCAGCAGCTCCAACCGGGACAATGAGCAGTTCTTC

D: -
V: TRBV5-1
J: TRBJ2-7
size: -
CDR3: CASSLAPSTGYEQYF
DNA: TGCGCCAGCAGCTTGGCTCCCAGTACGGGCTACGAGCAGTACTTC

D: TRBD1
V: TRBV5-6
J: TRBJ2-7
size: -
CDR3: CASSLQGYEQYF
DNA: TGTGCCAGCAGCTTACAGGGGTATGAGCAGTACTTC

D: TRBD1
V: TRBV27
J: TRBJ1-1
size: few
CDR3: CASSSRTGLENTEAFF
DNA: TGTGCCAGCAGTTCCCGGACAGGGTTGGAGAACACTGAAGCTTTCTTT

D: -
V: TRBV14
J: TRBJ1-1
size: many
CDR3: CASSQVGGEAFF
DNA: TGTGCCAGCAGCCAAGTAGGGGGAGAAGCTTTCTTT

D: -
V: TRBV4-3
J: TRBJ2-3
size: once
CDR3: CASSPLAGSTDTQYF
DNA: TGCGCCAGCAGCCCCCTGGCGGGATCTACAGATACGCAGTATTTT

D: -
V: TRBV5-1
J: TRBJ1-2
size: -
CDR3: CASSSTQGGVGYTF
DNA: TGCGCCAGCAGCTCCACTCAGGGCGGCGTGGGCTACACCTTC

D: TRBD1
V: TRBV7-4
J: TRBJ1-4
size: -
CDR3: CASTHEGARGRNEKLFF
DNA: TGTGCCAGTACCCACGAGGGGGCGAGAGGGAGGAATGAAAAACTGTTTTTT

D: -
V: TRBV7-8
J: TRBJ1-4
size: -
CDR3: CASSLRGGGFVTNEKLFF
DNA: TGTGCCAGCAGCCTTCGGGGTGGGGGCTTTGTAACTAATGAAAAACTGTTTTTT

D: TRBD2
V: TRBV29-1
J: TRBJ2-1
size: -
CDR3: CSAKGTSGTYNEQFF
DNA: TGCAGCGCCAAAGGGACTAGCGGGACCTACAATGAGCAGTTCTTC

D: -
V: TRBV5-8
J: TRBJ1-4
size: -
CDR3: CASSKDIATNEKLFF
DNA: TGTGCCAGCAGCAAGGACATCGCAACTAATGAAAAACTGTTTTTT

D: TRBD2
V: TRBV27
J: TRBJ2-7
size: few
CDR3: CASRGLVGEQYF
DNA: TGTGCCAGCAGGGGACTAGTGGGGGAGCAGTACTTC

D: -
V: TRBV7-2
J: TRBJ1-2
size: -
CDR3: CASRPMTGGYTF
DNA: TGTGCCAGCAGGCCAATGACAGGTGGCTACACCTTC

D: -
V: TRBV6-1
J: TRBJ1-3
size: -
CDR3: CAGEGGSGNTIYF
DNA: TGTGCCGGGGAAGGGGGCTCTGGAAACACCATATATTTT

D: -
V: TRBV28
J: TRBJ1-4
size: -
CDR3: CASNGGKGGEKLFF
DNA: TGTGCCAGCAATGGGGGAAAGGGGGGTGAAAAACTGTTTTTT

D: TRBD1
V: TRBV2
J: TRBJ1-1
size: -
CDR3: CASTGQGAFEAFF
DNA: TGTGCCAGCACGGGACAGGGCGCGTTTGAAGCTTTCTTT

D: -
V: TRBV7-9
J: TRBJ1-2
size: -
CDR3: CASSLSGWGYTF
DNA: TGTGCCAGCAGCTTATCTGGCTGGGGCTACACCTTC

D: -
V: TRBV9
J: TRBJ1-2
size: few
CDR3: CASSVEVEGGADGYTF
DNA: TGTGCCAGCAGCGTAGAGGTGGAGGGGGGCGCGGATGGCTACACCTTC

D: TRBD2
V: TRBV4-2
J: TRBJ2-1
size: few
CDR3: CASRPSGRAYNEQFF
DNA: TGTGCCAGCAGACCGAGCGGGAGGGCGTACAATGAGCAGTTCTTC

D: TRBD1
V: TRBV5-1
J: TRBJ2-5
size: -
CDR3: CASSLMGQGGETQYF
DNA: TGCGCCAGCAGCTTGATGGGACAGGGGGGAGAGACCCAGTACTTC

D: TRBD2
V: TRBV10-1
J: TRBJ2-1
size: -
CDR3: CASIWTSGLPCSYNEQFF
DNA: TGCGCCAGCATTTGGACTAGCGGTCTTCCGTGCTCCTACAATGAGCAGTTCTTC

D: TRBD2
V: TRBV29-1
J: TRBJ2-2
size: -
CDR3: CSTRLAGGGTGELFF
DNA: TGCAGCACCCGACTAGCGGGAGGAGGCACCGGGGAGCTGTTTTTT

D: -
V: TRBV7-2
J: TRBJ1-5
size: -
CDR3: CASSLAPGGSSFQPQHF
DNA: TGTGCCAGCAGCTTAGCCCCAGGCGGGAGCAGTTTTCAGCCCCAGCATTTT

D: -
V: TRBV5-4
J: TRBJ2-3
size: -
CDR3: CASDSVGSKSTDTQYF
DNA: TGTGCCAGCGACTCTGTTGGTAGCAAAAGCACAGATACGCAGTATTTT